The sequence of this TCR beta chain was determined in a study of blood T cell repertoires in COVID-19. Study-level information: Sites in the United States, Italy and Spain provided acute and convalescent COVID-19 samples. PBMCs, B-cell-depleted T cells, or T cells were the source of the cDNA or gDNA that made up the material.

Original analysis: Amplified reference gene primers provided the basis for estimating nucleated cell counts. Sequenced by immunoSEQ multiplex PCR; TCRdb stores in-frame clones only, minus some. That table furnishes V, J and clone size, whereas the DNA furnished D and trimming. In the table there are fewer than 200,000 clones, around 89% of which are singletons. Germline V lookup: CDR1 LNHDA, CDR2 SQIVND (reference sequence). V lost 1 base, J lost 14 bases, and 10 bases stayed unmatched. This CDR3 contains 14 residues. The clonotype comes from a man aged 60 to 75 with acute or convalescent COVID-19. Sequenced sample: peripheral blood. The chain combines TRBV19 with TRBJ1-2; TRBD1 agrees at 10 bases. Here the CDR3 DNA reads TGTGCCAGTAGTATAGGAATGACAGGGGGCGCGAGGACCTTC. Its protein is CASSIGMTGGARTF. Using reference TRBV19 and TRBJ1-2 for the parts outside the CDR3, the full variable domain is DGGITQSPKYLFRKEGQNVTLSCEQNLNHDAMYWYRQDPGQGLRLIYYSQIVNDFQKGDIAEGYSVSREKKESFPLTVTSAQKNPTAFYLCASSIGMTGGARTFGSGTRLTVV.